The sequence of this TCR beta chain was determined in a study of blood T cell repertoires in COVID-19. In the authors' methods: Quantification of nucleated cells was approximated via reference gene primer amplification. Profiling relied on immunoSEQ multiplex PCR, and the TCRdb table lists in-frame clones only, not all of them. V, J and clone size were drawn from that table, and D and trimming were deduced from the DNA. The sample holds 300,000 to 400,000 clones, approximately 87% seen once. Seattle patients were enrolled while actively infected and followed longitudinally. CDR1 and CDR2 (germline): SEHNR, FQNEAQ (reference sequence). The CDR3 runs 14 residues. Trimming shortened V by 5 bases and J by 0 bases, and 9 bases separated the two germline ends.

The source material was peripheral blood. This chain uses TRBV7-9 with TRBJ2-3; D is uncertain. The clonotype originates from a woman aged 45-65 years with COVID-19, enrolled during active disease. The CDR3: CASSRSVSTDTQYF. The DNA of the CDR3 is TGTGCCAGCAGCCGGTCGGTTAGCACAGATACGCAGTATTTT. Combining the CDR3 with reference TRBV7-9 and TRBJ2-3 gives the whole variable domain DTGVSQNPRHKITKRGQNVTFRCDPISEHNRLYWYRQTLGQGPEFLTYFQNEAQLEKSRLLSDRFSAERPKGSFSTLEIQRTEQGDSAMYLCASSRSVSTDTQYFGPGTRLTVL.